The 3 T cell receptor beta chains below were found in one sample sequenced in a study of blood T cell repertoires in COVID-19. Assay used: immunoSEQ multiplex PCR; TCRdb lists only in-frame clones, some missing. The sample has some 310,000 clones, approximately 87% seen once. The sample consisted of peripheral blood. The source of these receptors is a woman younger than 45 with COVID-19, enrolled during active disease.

CDR3 DNA: TGTGCCAGCAGCTCTAGGGGGGACAGTTACGAGCAGTACTTC. The encoded protein is CASSSRGDSYEQYF. This chain uses TRBV27 with TRBJ2-7, with D tentatively TRBD1 (7 bases). CDR1 and CDR2 (germline): MNHEY, SMNVEV (reference sequence). The CDR3 length is 14 residues. V lost 6 bases to trimming and J lost 4 bases, with 16 bases between them.

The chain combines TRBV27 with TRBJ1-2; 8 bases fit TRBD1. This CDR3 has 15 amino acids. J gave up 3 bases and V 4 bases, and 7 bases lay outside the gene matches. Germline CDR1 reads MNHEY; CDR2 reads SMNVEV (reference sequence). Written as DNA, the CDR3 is TGTGCCAGCAGTTCCGGACAGGGTCTGGACTATGGCTACACCTTC. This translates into CASSSGQGLDYGYTF.

As DNA, the CDR3 is TGTGCCAGCAGTTTATTCGGGGGGGAAGAGTCACCCCTCCACTTT. Translation: CASSLFGGEESPLHF. The rearrangement joins TRBV28 to TRBJ1-6; the D gene is possibly TRBD1 (5 bases). V was pared by 1 base and J by 10 bases, with 14 bases between. Germline lookup yields CDR1 MDHEN and CDR2 SYDVKM. This CDR3 is 15 amino acids long.